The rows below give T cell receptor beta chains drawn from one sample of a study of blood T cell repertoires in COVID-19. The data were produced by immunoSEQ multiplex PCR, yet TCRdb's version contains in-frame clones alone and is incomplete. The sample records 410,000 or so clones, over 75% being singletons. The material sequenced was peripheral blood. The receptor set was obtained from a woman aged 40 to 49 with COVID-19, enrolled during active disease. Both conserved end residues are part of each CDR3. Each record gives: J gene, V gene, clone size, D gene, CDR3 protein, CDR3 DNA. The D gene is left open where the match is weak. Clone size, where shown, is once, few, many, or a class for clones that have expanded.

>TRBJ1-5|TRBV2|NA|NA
CASSSQGGGQPQHF
TGTGCCAGCAGTTCACAGGGCGGGGGTCAGCCCCAGCATTTT
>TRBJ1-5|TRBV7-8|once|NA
CASSFGQGWGQPQHF
TGTGCCAGCAGCTTTGGCCAGGGCTGGGGTCAGCCCCAGCATTTT
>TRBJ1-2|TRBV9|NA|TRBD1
CASSGGRGLWYGYTF
TGTGCCAGCAGCGGAGGCAGGGGGCTCTGGTATGGCTACACCTTC
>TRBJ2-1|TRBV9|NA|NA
CASSVVLGGSYNEQFF
TGTGCCAGCAGCGTAGTCTTAGGGGGCTCCTACAATGAGCAGTTCTTC
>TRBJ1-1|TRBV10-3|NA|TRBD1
CAISETGAWGEAFF
TGTGCCATCAGTGAAACAGGGGCCTGGGGGGAAGCTTTCTTT
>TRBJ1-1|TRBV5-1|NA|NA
CASSWGGGGEAFF
TGCGCCAGCAGCTGGGGGGGAGGAGGCGAAGCTTTCTTT
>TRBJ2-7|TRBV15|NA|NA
CATSRDRSGQVYEQYF
TGTGCCACCAGCAGAGATAGGAGCGGCCAAGTCTACGAGCAGTACTTC
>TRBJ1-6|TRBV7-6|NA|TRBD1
CASSLKGDRLRSYNSPLHF
TGTGCCAGCAGCTTAAAAGGGGACAGACTACGCTCCTATAATTCACCCCTCCACTTT
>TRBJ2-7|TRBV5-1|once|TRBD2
CASSPTSGGNYEQYF
TGCGCCAGCAGCCCCACTAGCGGGGGCAACTACGAGCAGTACTTC
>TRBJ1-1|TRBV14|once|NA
CASSQPGQNTEAFF
TGTGCCAGCAGTCAGCCGGGACAGAACACTGAAGCTTTCTTT
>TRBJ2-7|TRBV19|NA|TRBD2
CASSTALSGTHYEQYF
TGTGCCAGTAGTACTGCACTTAGCGGGACCCACTACGAGCAGTACTTC
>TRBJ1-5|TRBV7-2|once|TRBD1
CASSLDRTGTQPQHF
TGTGCCAGCAGCTTAGATAGGACAGGGACCCAGCCCCAGCATTTT
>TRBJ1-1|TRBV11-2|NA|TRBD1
CASSSLRRDRGLGTEAFF
TGTGCCAGCAGCTCCCTTCGCCGGGACAGGGGGCTTGGGACTGAAGCTTTCTTT
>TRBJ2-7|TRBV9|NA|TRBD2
CASSVGWTSGYEQYF
TGTGCCAGCAGCGTAGGATGGACTAGCGGCTACGAGCAGTACTTC
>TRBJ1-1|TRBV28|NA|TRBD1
CASTKRQGTSSTEAFF
TGTGCCAGCACAAAGAGACAGGGTACTAGCAGCACTGAAGCTTTCTTT
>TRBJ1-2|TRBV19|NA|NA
CASSTAEGLRNYGYTF
TGTGCCAGTAGTACAGCGGAGGGGCTACGAAACTATGGCTACACCTTC
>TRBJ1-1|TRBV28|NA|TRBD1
CATVLRDRETLNTEAFF
TGTGCCACTGTTTTGCGGGACAGAGAAACCTTGAACACTGAAGCTTTCTTT
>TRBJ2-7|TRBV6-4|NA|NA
CASRPSRERGEQYF
TGTGCCAGCAGGCCTAGTCGGGAGAGAGGCGAGCAGTACTTC
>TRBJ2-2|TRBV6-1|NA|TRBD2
CASSEAAGGTGELFF
TGTGCCAGCAGTGAAGCAGCGGGGGGCACCGGGGAGCTGTTTTTT
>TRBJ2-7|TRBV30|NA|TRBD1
CAWNRDRGSYEQYF
TGTGCCTGGAACCGGGACAGGGGGTCCTACGAGCAGTACTTC
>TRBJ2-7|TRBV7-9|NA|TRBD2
CASTPPVSGGDYEQYF
TGTGCCAGCACACCACCTGTCAGCGGGGGGGATTACGAGCAGTACTTC
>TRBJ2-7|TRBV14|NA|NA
CASSQAYEQYF
TGTGCCAGCAGCCAAGCATACGAGCAGTACTTC
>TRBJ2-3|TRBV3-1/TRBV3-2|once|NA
CASSQENIDTDTQYF
TGTGCCAGCAGCCAAGAGAACATTGACACAGATACGCAGTATTTT
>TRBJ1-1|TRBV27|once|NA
CASSDSVEAFF
TGTGCCAGCAGTGACTCTGTGGAAGCTTTCTTT
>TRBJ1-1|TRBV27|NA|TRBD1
CASSFAGQGNTEAFF
TGTGCCAGCAGTTTTGCCGGACAGGGGAACACTGAAGCTTTCTTT
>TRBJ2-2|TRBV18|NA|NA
CASSPLKTQGANTGELFF
TGTGCCAGCTCACCACTCAAAACGCAGGGTGCGAACACCGGGGAGCTGTTTTTT
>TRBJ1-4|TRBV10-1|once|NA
CASSAYRERNEKLFF
TGCGCCAGCAGTGCTTACAGGGAACGTAATGAAAAACTGTTTTTT
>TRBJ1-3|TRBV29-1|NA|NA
CSVAPRSSGNTIYF
TGCAGCGTTGCCCCGCGCTCCTCTGGAAACACCATATATTTT
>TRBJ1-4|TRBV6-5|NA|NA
CATTTSGTTNEKLFF
TGTGCCACCACGACCTCGGGGACAACTAATGAAAAACTGTTTTTT
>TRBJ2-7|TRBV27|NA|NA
CASSRRTAFYEQYF
TGTGCCAGCAGCCGCCGGACAGCTTTCTACGAGCAGTACTTC
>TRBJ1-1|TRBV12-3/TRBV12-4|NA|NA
CASSLTPNTEAFF
TGTGCCAGCAGTTTAACACCGAACACTGAAGCTTTCTTT
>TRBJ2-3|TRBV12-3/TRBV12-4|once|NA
CASGSRSDTQYF
TGTGCCAGCGGTAGCCGTTCTGATACGCAGTATTTT
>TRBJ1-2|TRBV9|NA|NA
CASSPQDRGYGYTF
TGTGCCAGCAGCCCTCAGGACCGGGGCTATGGCTACACCTTC
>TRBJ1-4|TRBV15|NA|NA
CATSRVLATNEKLFF
TGTGCCACCAGCAGAGTTCTCGCAACTAATGAAAAACTGTTTTTT
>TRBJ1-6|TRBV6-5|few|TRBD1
CASSGTGEAYSPLHF
TGTGCCAGCAGCGGAACAGGGGAGGCTTACTCACCCCTCCACTTT
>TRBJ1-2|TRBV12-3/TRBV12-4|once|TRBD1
CASSFGQGDGYTF
TGTGCCAGCAGTTTCGGTCAGGGGGATGGCTACACCTTC
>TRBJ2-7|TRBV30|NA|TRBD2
CAWSVWASGSTVSYEQYF
TGTGCCTGGAGTGTATGGGCTAGCGGGAGCACGGTCTCCTACGAGCAGTACTTC
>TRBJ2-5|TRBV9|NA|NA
CASSPRTGVETQYF
TGTGCCAGCAGCCCGAGAACGGGGGTCGAGACCCAGTACTTC
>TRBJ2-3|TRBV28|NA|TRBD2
CASSLRTSGVTDTQYF
TGTGCCAGCAGCCTCAGGACTAGCGGGGTCACAGATACGCAGTATTTT
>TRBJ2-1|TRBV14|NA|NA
CASSLALTDLYNEQFF
TGTGCCAGCAGCCTAGCGCTGACGGATCTTTACAATGAGCAGTTCTTC
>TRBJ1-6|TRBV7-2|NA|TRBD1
CASSLRQGSPLHF
TGTGCCAGCAGCCTTCGACAGGGTAGTCCCCTCCACTTT
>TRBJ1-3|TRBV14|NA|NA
CASSPLDSRISGNTIYF
TGTGCCAGCAGCCCCCTGGACAGCCGGATCTCTGGAAACACCATATATTTT
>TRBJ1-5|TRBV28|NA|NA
CASSPADSLIYQPQHF
TGTGCCAGCAGTCCGGCGGACAGTTTAATTTATCAGCCCCAGCATTTT
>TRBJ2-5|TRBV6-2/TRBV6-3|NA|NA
CASSLVAGETQYF
TGTGCCAGCAGTTTAGTGGCCGGGGAGACCCAGTACTTC
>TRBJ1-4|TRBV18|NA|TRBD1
CASHRGRDEKLFF
TGTGCCAGCCACAGGGGACGAGATGAAAAACTGTTTTTT
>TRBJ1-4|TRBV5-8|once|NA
CASRPQATNEKLFF
TGTGCCAGCAGGCCGCAGGCCACTAATGAAAAACTGTTTTTT
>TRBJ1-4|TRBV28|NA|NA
CASSLEVSGATNEKLFF
TGTGCCAGCAGTTTAGAGGTCTCAGGGGCGACTAATGAAAAACTGTTTTTT
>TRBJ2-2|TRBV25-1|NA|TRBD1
CASSPDRGDTGELFF
TGTGCCAGCAGTCCCGACAGGGGTGACACCGGGGAGCTGTTTTTT
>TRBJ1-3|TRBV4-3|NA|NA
CASSQVVGVSGNTIYF
TGCGCCAGCAGCCAAGTAGTAGGGGTGTCTGGAAACACCATATATTTT
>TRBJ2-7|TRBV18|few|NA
CASSPQREQYF
TGTGCCAGCTCACCACAGCGGGAGCAGTACTTC
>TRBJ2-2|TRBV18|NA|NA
CASSPLRPGVPNTGELFF
TGTGCCAGCTCACCACTACGCCCCGGAGTCCCGAACACCGGGGAGCTGTTTTTT
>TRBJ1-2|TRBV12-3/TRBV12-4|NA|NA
CASSFRQYGYTF
TGTGCCAGCAGTTTCCGTCAGTATGGCTACACCTTC
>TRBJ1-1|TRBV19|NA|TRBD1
CASTGGTRREAFF
TGTGCCAGTACAGGGGGGACTAGACGTGAAGCTTTCTTT
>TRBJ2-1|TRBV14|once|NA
CASSQDKGSFYNEQFF
TGTGCCAGCAGCCAAGATAAGGGGTCTTTCTACAATGAGCAGTTCTTC
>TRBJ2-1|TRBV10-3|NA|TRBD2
CAISASSGSNEQFF
TGTGCCATCAGTGCGTCTAGCGGGAGTAATGAGCAGTTCTTC
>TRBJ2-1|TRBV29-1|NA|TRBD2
CSVRGLAGVGYNEQFF
TGCAGCGTTCGGGGGTTAGCGGGAGTTGGGTACAATGAGCAGTTCTTC
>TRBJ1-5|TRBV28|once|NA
CASIYGPSSNQPQHF
TGTGCCAGCATTTATGGGCCGTCCAGCAATCAGCCCCAGCATTTT
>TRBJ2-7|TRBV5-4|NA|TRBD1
CASSTGQGSYEQYF
TGTGCCAGCAGCACCGGACAGGGATCCTACGAGCAGTACTTC
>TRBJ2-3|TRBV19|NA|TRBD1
CASSMVGQGGTDTQYF
TGTGCCAGTAGTATGGTGGGACAGGGGGGCACAGATACGCAGTATTTT
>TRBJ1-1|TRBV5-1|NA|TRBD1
CASSYGQGEMNTEAFF
TGCGCCAGCAGCTACGGACAGGGCGAGATGAACACTGAAGCTTTCTTT